The sequence of this T cell receptor (beta chain) was determined in a study of cytomegalovirus exposure and HLA in healthy donors. Study background: Clustering assigned about 80% of the 350 to 450 genotyped donors to the Caucasian-associated ancestry cluster.

With 60 Vbeta and 13 Jbeta primers, the PCR was carried out. As originally analysed: A later analysis counted about 80 million unique TCR beta chains, 9.5 million to 13 million shared. The repertoire was sequenced with immunoSEQ multiplex PCR; TCRdb's copy has only in-frame clones and lacks some. From that table come the V and J calls and clone size; the DNA was used to work out D and trimming. The sample holds 90,000 to 150,000 clones, under 80% seen once. To note about this clone: As yet, its antigen is unknown.

This CDR3 has 13 amino acids. Between the trimmed V and J ends, which lost 2 bases and 6 bases, there was a span of 9 bases. The germline CDR1 and CDR2 sequences are MGHRA and YSYEKL. Whole-study results and caveats: The productive fraction for most TCR beta V segments was about 90% or about 30% in an earlier analysis. TCR beta V- and J-gene trimming was later associated with a missense DCLRE1C variant.

The specimen sequenced was PBMCs. The chain carries TRBV4-1 and TRBJ2-3; D gene uncertain. This clonotype originated in a woman between 45 and 60 years old in good health and CMV-seropositive. The CDR3 sequence is CASSQRSPDTQYF. DNA for the CDR3: TGCGCCAGCAGCCAACGGAGCCCGGATACGCAGTATTTT.